This paragraph covers one T cell receptor beta chain sequence. The sample originates from a study of blood T cell repertoires in COVID-19. The CDR3 loop spans 12 amino acids. The ends were cut back, 4 bases at V and 10 bases at J, with 10 bases in the middle. Per germline, CDR1 KGHDR and CDR2 SFDVKD. This table comes from immunoSEQ multiplex PCR, and its TCRdb copy is limited to in-frame clones, with some not included. The sample consists of about 460,000 clones, roughly nine tenths of them appearing once. Participants were placed into cohorts based on the clinical history they reported. This rearrangement joins TRBV24-1 to TRBJ2-1; D is perhaps TRBD2 (6 bases). Sequencing used PBMCs or T cells enriched from blood (not recorded which). This clonotype was obtained from a woman aged 60 to 75 who had recovered from COVID-19. The CDR3 sequence is CATSEWSGEQFF. CDR3 nucleotides: TGTGCCACCAGTGAGTGGAGCGGGGAGCAGTTCTTC.